The sequence of this T cell receptor beta chain was determined in a study of blood T cells in healthy people across ages. Sample-barcoded 5' priming and a J-beta primer mix drove a second PCR of roughly 6 to 12 cycles. MiXCR was run by TCRdb on the 5' RACE reads, yielding one entry per CDR3 protein. The table lists some 700,000 distinct CDR3 sequences, 22% of them singletons, with around 22% in the top ten. Trimming at V came to 0 bases and at J to 0 bases, leaving 3 bases not matched to a gene. The CDR3 is 17 amino acids. CDR1 is SGHRS and CDR2 is YFSETQ in the germline V gene. The chain recombines TRBV5-1 with TRBJ2-2; TRBD2 aligns across 9 bases. The sequence derives from a man in his 70s in good health. Sequencing input: blood. CDR3 sequence: CASSLGASGANTGELFF. The CDR3 nucleotides are TGCGCCAGCAGCTTGGGTGCTAGCGGGGCGAACACCGGGGAGCTGTTTTTT.